This is a list of T cell receptor beta chains from one sample in a study of control samples from healthy donors and cancer patients. TCRdb's copy holds only in-frame clones and misses some; the assay was immunoSEQ multiplex PCR. The data hold 90,000 to 110,000 clones, with about nine tenths observed a single time. Sequencing used blood. The receptors shown here come from a human donor in good health. The donor label of this sample is uncertain. Each CDR3 is given with its conserved first and last residue. The order of the fields is J gene, CDR3 length, V gene, D gene, CDR3 DNA, CDR3 protein. A D gene is named only where the DNA matches it firmly.

TRBJ2-5 12 TRBV10-3 NA TGTGCCACCCAGGGTGCGGGAGAGACCCAGTACTTC CATQGAGETQYF
TRBJ1-5 14 TRBV19 NA TGTGCCAGTAGTATATCTCTAGGAGGTCAGCCCCAGCATTTT CASSISLGGQPQHF
TRBJ2-1 16 TRBV6-2/TRBV6-3 NA TGTGCCAGCAGCTTCGGCAGGGAAGAACCCTACAATGAGCAGTTCTTC CASSFGREEPYNEQFF
TRBJ2-1 12 TRBV3-1/TRBV3-2 TRBD1 TGTGCCAGCAGCGACAGGGACAATGAGCAGTTCTTC CASSDRDNEQFF
TRBJ2-7 14 TRBV5-1 NA TGCGCCAGCAGGGGGGATCCTAGCTCCTACGAGCAGTACTTC CASRGDPSSYEQYF
TRBJ2-5 14 TRBV6-2/TRBV6-3 NA TGTGCCAGCAGTTATGGAGGGGGGCAAGAGACCCAGTACTTC CASSYGGGQETQYF
TRBJ2-2 14 TRBV6-5 NA TGTGCCAGCAGTTATGACTCCGGCACCGGGGAGCTGTTTTTT CASSYDSGTGELFF
TRBJ1-5 14 TRBV19 NA TGTGCCAGTAGTGCCCGGGACTTAGGGAAGCCCCAGCATTTT CASSARDLGKPQHF
TRBJ2-2 15 TRBV11-3 NA TGTGCCAGCAGCTTAGTGACAGGAAACACCGGGGAGCTGTTTTTT CASSLVTGNTGELFF
TRBJ2-1 17 TRBV7-9 TRBD2 TGTGCCCGCCGCGCGGGGGGGCGCGGGGGGGCCCGGAATGAGCAGTTCTTC CARRAGGRGGARNEQFF
TRBJ1-1 15 TRBV6-5 NA TGTGCCAGCAGGCGCACAGGGCTGGTGAACACTGAAGCTTTCTTT CASRRTGLVNTEAFF